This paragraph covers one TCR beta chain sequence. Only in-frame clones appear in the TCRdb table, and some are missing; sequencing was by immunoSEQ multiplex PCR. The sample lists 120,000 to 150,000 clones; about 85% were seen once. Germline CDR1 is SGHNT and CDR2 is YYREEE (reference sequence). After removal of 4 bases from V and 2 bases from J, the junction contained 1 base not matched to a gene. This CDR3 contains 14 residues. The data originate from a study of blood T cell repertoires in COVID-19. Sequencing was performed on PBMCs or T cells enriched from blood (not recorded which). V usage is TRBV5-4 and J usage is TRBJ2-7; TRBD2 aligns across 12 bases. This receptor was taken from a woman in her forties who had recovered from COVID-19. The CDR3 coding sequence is TGTGCCAGCAGCGCTAGCGGGGGGGCCTACGAGCAGTACTTC. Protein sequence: CASSASGGAYEQYF.